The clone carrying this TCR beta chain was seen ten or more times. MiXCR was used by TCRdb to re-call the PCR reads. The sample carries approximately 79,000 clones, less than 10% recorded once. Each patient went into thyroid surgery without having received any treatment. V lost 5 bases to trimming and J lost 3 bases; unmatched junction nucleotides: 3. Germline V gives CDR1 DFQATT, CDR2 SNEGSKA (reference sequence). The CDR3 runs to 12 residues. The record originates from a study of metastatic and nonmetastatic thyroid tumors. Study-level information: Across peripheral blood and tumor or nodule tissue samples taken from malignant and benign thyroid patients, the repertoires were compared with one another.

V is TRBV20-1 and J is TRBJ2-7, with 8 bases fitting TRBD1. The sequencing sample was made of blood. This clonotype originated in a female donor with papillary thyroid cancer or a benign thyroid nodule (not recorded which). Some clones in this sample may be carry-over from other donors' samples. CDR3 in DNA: TGCAGTGCTCGGACAGGGATCTACGAGCAGTACTTC. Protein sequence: CSARTGIYEQYF.